This note documents a single T cell receptor (beta chain) sequence. The antigen it recognizes is unknown. Base qualities are not provided; no much larger clone lies one nucleotide away. This entry is derived from a study of patients and donors after allogeneic stem cell transplantation (dated by TCRdb to 2019 to 2021). Libraries were constructed by RT-PCR. TCRdb records NextSeq 550 as the sequencer. The public reads were reprocessed in TCRdb via fastp at Q25 and MiXCR, keeping in-frame beta chains. Every entry covers one CDR3 protein and lists the most common genes and DNA from its rows. The sample data list hundreds of thousands of distinct CDR3 sequences, and 15% to 20% of these were observed just once. The ten largest clones represent 6.5% to 7.5% of the sample. CDR1 and CDR2 were assigned from the germline V gene as SGHAT and FQNNGV. The CDR3 spans 16 residues, from the cysteine through the phenylalanine. The read is trimmed to its CDR3 DNA, 48 bases read in frame from base 1. For this chain, trimming is 1 base at the V end and 5 bases at the J end, and the number of junction bases without a gene match is 7.

The clonotype originates from a human donor who was either an allogeneic HSCT recipient or a stem cell or donor lymphocyte infusion donor (not recorded which). It is not recorded whose cells these are; they may come from a transplant donor. The V and J genes are TRBV11-2 and TRBJ2-5, with 10 bases aligning to TRBD2. The sample comprised blood, either unsorted or a sorted T cell fraction (not recorded which). The CDR3 corresponds to CASSLGPAGGLETQYF. The bases read TGTGCCAGCAGCTTAGGGCCAGCGGGAGGGTTGGAGACCCAGTACTTC.